This record concerns one TCR beta chain sequence. The antigen remains undetermined. Genomic DNA of each subset was evenly split across several immunoSEQ plates. Replicate PCRs from sorted subsets contained about 0.2 ug DNA, which is 29,000 or so T cell genomes. Method: immunoSEQ multiplex PCR; TCRdb's copy keeps in-frame clones and lacks some. The data show about 79,000 clones, about 65% seen once. The data were obtained in a study of shared clonotypes between healthy human individuals. Points from the study as a whole: Generally, naive subsets (rather than memory subsets) showed larger estimated richness. A reduction in generation probabilities was seen for non-shared clonotypes relative to those shared by all four donors.

Germline CDR1 is SQVTM and CDR2 is ANQGSEA. There are 15 residues in the CDR3. V was pared by 5 bases and J by 2 bases, with 17 bases between. Sequenced material: memory CD8+ T cells sorted from blood. This sample's subset: CD45RO+ cells pooled with CCR7-negative TemRA cells. The genes are TRBV29-1 and TRBJ2-3, with D perhaps TRBD2 (6 bases). This receptor was obtained from a man aged 25 to 40 in good health. The CDR3 nucleotides read TGCAGCGTTATAAGGGCGGGGTCAATCACAGATACGCAGTATTTT. It translates to CSVIRAGSITDTQYF.